This T cell receptor (beta chain) was observed in a study of T cells in Graves' hyperthyroidism and ophthalmopathy. The study defined stable Graves' hyperthyroidism as no ophthalmopathy progression within 18 months. Amplified TCR beta CDR3 regions derived from RNA transcripts. A set of HTBI primers served as the primers for a first-round RT-PCR of the TCR CDR3. TCRdb used MiXCR to reprocess the multiplex PCR reads, holding one entry per CDR3 protein. The table shows around 200,000 distinct CDR3 sequences, with about 17% occurring only once. This clonotype occurred many times. This CDR3 region has 12 residues. V lost 0 bases to trimming and J lost 4 bases, with 5 bases between them. Germline V gene sequence: CDR1 DFQATT, CDR2 SNEGSKA (reference sequence).

The chain joins TRBV20-1 to TRBJ2-3, with unresolved D. The sample was blood. The receptor was derived from a woman in her fifties or sixties with Graves' hyperthyroidism. In nucleotides, the CDR3 is TGCAGTGCTAGAGAAGGCCCAGATACGCAGTATTTT. Protein: CSAREGPDTQYF.